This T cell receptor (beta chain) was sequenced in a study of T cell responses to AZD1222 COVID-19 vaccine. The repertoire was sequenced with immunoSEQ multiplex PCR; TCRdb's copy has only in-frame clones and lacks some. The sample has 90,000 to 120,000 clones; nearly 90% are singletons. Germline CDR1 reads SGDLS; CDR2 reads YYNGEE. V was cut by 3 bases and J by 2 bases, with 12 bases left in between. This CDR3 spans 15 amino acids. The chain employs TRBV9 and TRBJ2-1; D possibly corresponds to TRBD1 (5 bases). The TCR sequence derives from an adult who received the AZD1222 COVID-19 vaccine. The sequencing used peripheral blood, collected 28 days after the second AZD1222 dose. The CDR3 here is CASSEGQGPYNEQFF. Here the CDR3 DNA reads TGTGCCAGCAGCGAAGGGCAGGGTCCCTACAATGAGCAGTTCTTC.